A single T cell receptor (beta chain) is shown here with its context. What it recognizes is unknown. The entry originates in a study of shared clonotypes between healthy human individuals. Findings and caveats of the study: Large sequencing depth failed to make sorted-subset sequencing complete, rarefaction showed.

Study processing details: ImmunoSEQ sequences covered only the junction and lacked quality scores; filtering therefore differed. Assay: immunoSEQ multiplex PCR; the TCRdb copy retains only in-frame clones and omits some. From that table come the V and J calls and clone size; the DNA was used to work out D and trimming. This sample has 560,000 or so clones, with 95% to 97% found just once. Germline V gene sequence: CDR1 MGHRA, CDR2 YSYEKL. After removal of 0 bases from V and 2 bases from J, the junction contained 2 bases not matched to a gene. This CDR3 comprises 15 residues. Naive CD8 populations comprised CD45RO-negative cells positively selected for CCR7, excluding terminally differentiated effector memory CD45RA+ cells. There were no recent acute infections or vaccinations among the donors, who were healthy HIV-negative adults.

This clonotype was sampled from a woman aged 30 to 39 in good health. The source material was naive CD8+ T cells sorted from blood. The V call is TRBV4-1, the J call TRBJ2-5; 8 positions agree with TRBD1. CDR3 DNA: TGCGCCAGCAGCCAAGATGGGGACAGGCAAGAGACCCAGTACTTC. This codes for CASSQDGDRQETQYF.